This T cell receptor (beta chain) was sequenced during a study of T-cell memory formation after mild COVID-19. Study results and caveats: The study found contracting CD4+ clones mainly in CM and EM and contracting CD8+ clones in EMRA.

Remarks on this clonotype: Its antigen remains unknown.

In TCRdb, the 5' RACE reads were re-called with MiXCR into one record per CDR3 protein. The sample includes around 500,000 distinct CDR3 sequences, roughly 20% of them seen just once. CDR1 LGHNA and CDR2 YNFKEQ come from the germline V gene. The trim removed 3 bases at V and 5 bases at J, leaving 12 bases unmatched. CDR3 length equals 17 residues. The sequence derives from an adult woman who had mild COVID-19 (a few samples of this study predate the infection). Cell type and time point are not known. The V gene is TRBV4-2, the J gene TRBJ2-3, with TRBD2 matching 9 bases. The sample comprised PBMCs or a T cell subset sorted from them (not recorded which). The CDR3, as DNA: TGTGCCAGCAGCCAGACCGTAGCGGGGGAGGGACAAGATACGCAGTATTTT. This sequence encodes CASSQTVAGEGQDTQYF.